This is a list of T cell receptor beta chains from one sample in a study of T cells in localized non-small cell lung cancer. Sequenced by immunoSEQ multiplex PCR; TCRdb stores in-frame clones only, minus some. Of about 33,000 clones listed, about 82% are singletons. This material consisted of peripheral blood, taken before any cancer treatment. The receptors stem from a male donor aged 60 or over with stage III squamous cell lung carcinoma. Both conserved end residues are part of each CDR3. The D gene is left open where the match is weak. The size field is filled for only some rows; it gives once, few, many or a size class.

V,D,size,J,CDR3,DNA
TRBV7-2,TRBD2,few,TRBJ2-5,CASSLVSGGAGETQYF,TGTGCCAGCAGCTTGGTGAGCGGGGGGGCCGGAGAGACCCAGTACTTC
TRBV5-1,TRBD1,NA,TRBJ2-3,CASGQGGVTDTQYF,TGCGCCAGTGGACAGGGGGGTGTCACAGATACGCAGTATTTT
TRBV7-8,NA,NA,TRBJ1-2,CASSLVTGGSGGYTF,TGTGCCAGCAGCTTAGTCACTGGGGGCTCGGGTGGCTACACCTTC
TRBV7-9,TRBD1,NA,TRBJ2-5,CASSLGALQGETQYF,TGTGCCAGCAGCTTAGGTGCCCTACAGGGGGAGACCCAGTACTTC
TRBV28,TRBD1,NA,TRBJ2-6,CATLDRDGSGANVLTF,TGTGCCACTCTGGACAGGGATGGATCTGGGGCCAACGTCCTGACTTTC
TRBV5-1,TRBD1,few,TRBJ1-3,CASTTGVGNTIYF,TGCGCCAGCACGACAGGGGTAGGAAACACCATATATTTT
TRBV11-2,TRBD1,NA,TRBJ1-5,CASSLRTGENQPQHF,TGTGCCAGCAGCCTTAGGACAGGAGAAAATCAGCCCCAGCATTTT
TRBV7-2,TRBD1,NA,TRBJ2-2,CASSRQGAPTGELFF,TGTGCCAGCAGCCGACAGGGGGCTCCCACCGGGGAGCTGTTTTTT
TRBV2,NA,few,TRBJ1-6,CASTPTENSPLHF,TGTGCCAGCACTCCGACAGAGAATTCACCCCTCCACTTT
TRBV28,NA,NA,TRBJ2-7,CASQGTDGYEQYF,TGTGCCAGCCAGGGGACCGACGGCTACGAGCAGTACTTC
TRBV4-3,NA,NA,TRBJ2-7,CASSQEFAQVPYEQYF,TGCGCCAGCAGCCAAGAATTCGCACAGGTTCCGTACGAGCAGTACTTC
TRBV7-2,TRBD1,NA,TRBJ2-5,CASREYRGASGETQYF,TGTGCCAGCAGAGAATACAGGGGGGCATCAGGAGAGACCCAGTACTTC
TRBV9,TRBD2,NA,TRBJ2-7,CASSAGTRAYEQYF,TGTGCCAGCAGCGCCGGGACTAGGGCCTACGAGCAGTACTTC
TRBV7-9,NA,NA,TRBJ1-4,CASSPPAVTNEKLFF,TGTGCCAGCAGTCCTCCCGCGGTTACTAATGAAAAACTGTTTTTT
TRBV7-2,NA,few,TRBJ1-4,CASSYGNRELFF,TGTGCCAGCAGCTATGGGAACAGGGAACTGTTTTTT
TRBV10-3,NA,few,TRBJ1-1,CAISGKMEAEAFF,TGTGCCATCAGTGGTAAGATGGAGGCCGAAGCTTTCTTT
TRBV18,NA,NA,TRBJ1-1,CASRGASANTEAFF,TGTGCCAGCCGCGGCGCTTCCGCGAACACTGAAGCTTTCTTT
TRBV2,NA,NA,TRBJ2-7,CASSVRYEQYF,TGTGCCAGCAGTGTGCGGTACGAGCAGTACTTC
TRBV18,NA,NA,TRBJ1-4,CASSPLQGTELFF,TGTGCCAGCTCACCGTTACAGGGCACGGAACTGTTTTTT
TRBV7-2,TRBD2,once,TRBJ2-1,CASSLSRGKNNEQFF,TGTGCCAGCAGCTTATCGCGGGGGAAAAACAATGAGCAGTTCTTC
TRBV28,NA,once,TRBJ2-3,CASSGMGLGDTQYF,TGTGCCAGCAGCGGAATGGGTTTGGGGGATACGCAGTATTTT
TRBV5-1,NA,NA,TRBJ1-5,CASSFNGRDQPQHF,TGCGCCAGCAGCTTTAATGGGAGGGATCAGCCCCAGCATTTT
TRBV14,NA,NA,TRBJ1-2,CASSQDKGGARGYTF,TGTGCCAGCAGCCAAGATAAGGGGGGCGCGAGGGGCTACACCTTC
TRBV30,NA,NA,TRBJ1-5,CAWSGGRGRLGNQPQHF,TGTGCCTGGAGTGGGGGGAGGGGTCGGCTGGGCAATCAGCCCCAGCATTTT
TRBV19,TRBD1,NA,TRBJ1-5,CASSPGGGNQPQHF,TGTGCCAGTAGTCCAGGGGGCGGCAATCAGCCCCAGCATTTT
TRBV28,NA,NA,TRBJ2-1,CASSPQLAYNEQFF,TGTGCCAGCAGTCCTCAACTAGCATACAATGAGCAGTTCTTC
TRBV9,TRBD2,NA,TRBJ2-7,CASSPQLAGASYEQYF,TGTGCCAGCAGCCCCCAACTAGCGGGGGCTTCCTACGAGCAGTACTTC
TRBV5-6,NA,NA,TRBJ2-7,CASSLSGRLYEQYF,TGTGCCAGCAGCTTGTCAGGGAGGCTCTACGAGCAGTACTTC
TRBV6-6,TRBD1,few,TRBJ2-3,CASSAGQGETDTQYF,TGTGCCAGCAGTGCCGGACAGGGGGAGACAGATACGCAGTATTTT
TRBV5-1,TRBD1,NA,TRBJ2-3,CASSLRRTGLTDTQYF,TGCGCCAGCAGCTTGAGGCGGACAGGACTTACAGATACGCAGTATTTT
TRBV7-2,NA,NA,TRBJ1-2,CASSRGRRNYGYTF,TGTGCCAGCAGCAGAGGGAGAAGAAACTATGGCTACACCTTC
TRBV19,TRBD2,NA,TRBJ2-7,CASSIEAAGDEQYF,TGTGCCAGTAGTATAGAGGCAGCGGGGGACGAGCAGTACTTC
TRBV6-5,NA,NA,TRBJ2-7,CASSYGGGLSYEQYF,TGTGCCAGCAGTTACGGGGGGGGGCTTTCCTACGAGCAGTACTTC
TRBV6-4,NA,NA,TRBJ2-3,CASSDDGGSTDTQYF,TGTGCCAGCAGTGATGATGGGGGTAGCACAGATACGCAGTATTTT
TRBV4-3,NA,once,TRBJ2-1,CASSQEMRGGHNEQFF,TGCGCCAGCAGCCAAGAGATGAGGGGGGGCCACAATGAGCAGTTCTTC
TRBV5-1,TRBD2,once,TRBJ2-7,CASSLRASGTGGYEQYF,TGCGCCAGCAGCTTGAGGGCTAGCGGCACTGGCGGGTACGAGCAGTACTTC
TRBV4-3,NA,NA,TRBJ2-7,CASSQETPPHYEQYF,TGCGCCAGCAGCCAAGAGACCCCTCCCCATTACGAGCAGTACTTC